One and the same sample provided the 7 T cell receptor beta chains below, sequenced in a study of T cell responses to AZD1222 COVID-19 vaccine. Generated by immunoSEQ multiplex PCR, the TCRdb table keeps only in-frame clones and is missing some. In the table there are some 120,000 clones, roughly 91% of which are singletons. The material was peripheral blood, obtained on day 0 of MenACWY control vaccination. Source of these receptors: an adult in good health.

The chain recombines TRBV12-3 or TRBV12-4 with TRBJ2-5; TRBD1 is a possible D gene (6 bases). Trimming took 6 bases from V and 4 from J, leaving 12 bases between them. The CDR3 is 13 residues long. The CDR3 reads CASSPGTRETQYF. CDR3 in DNA: TGTGCCAGCAGCCCCGGGACACGAGAGACCCAGTACTTC.

The V call is TRBV7-6, the J call TRBJ2-5, with D uncertain. This CDR3 contains 13 residues. Germline V lookup: CDR1 SGHVS, CDR2 FNYEAQ. V was pared by 4 bases and J by 3 bases, with 9 bases between. CDR3 amino acids: CASSSSMEETQYF. The CDR3 bases are TGTGCCAGCAGCTCGTCAATGGAAGAGACCCAGTACTTC.

This chain joins TRBV7-6 and TRBJ1-2, with D perhaps matching TRBD1 (6 bases). Germline CDR1 and CDR2: SGHVS and FNYEAQ. Trimming took off 5 bases at V and 4 bases at J, with 8 bases between the two ends. There are 12 residues in the CDR3. In DNA, the CDR3 is TGTGCCAGCAGCCTACAGGGCTATGGCTACACCTTC. Its translation: CASSLQGYGYTF.

This chain connects TRBV3-1 (or the pseudogene TRBV3-2) to TRBJ1-1; possible D gene TRBD1, 5 bases. The CDR3 covers 15 residues. The germline V gene has CDR1 LGHDT and CDR2 YNNKEL (reference sequence). V was shortened by 0 bases and J by 4 bases, with 12 bases between the two germline ends. The CDR3 loop reads CASSQEPGRGTEAFF. Written as DNA, the CDR3 is TGTGCCAGCAGCCAAGAACCAGGGAGGGGCACTGAAGCTTTCTTT.

The rearrangement uses TRBV5-3 and TRBJ2-1; 12 bases fit TRBD2. TRBV5-3 belongs to the ORF category, with a function that is uncertain. The CDR3 totals 14 residues. V shed 3 bases, J shed 6 bases, and the junction held 1 base outside the gene matches. The CDR3 spells CARSSSGRANEQFF. Here the CDR3 DNA reads TGTGCCAGAAGCTCTAGCGGGAGGGCCAATGAGCAGTTCTTC.

CDR3 loop: CASSQDEGYTGELFF. Written as DNA, the CDR3 is TGTGCCAGCAGCCAAGATGAGGGGTACACCGGGGAGCTGTTTTTT. This chain connects TRBV3-1 (or the pseudogene TRBV3-2) to TRBJ2-2, with D perhaps matching TRBD1 or TRBD2 (5 bases each). CDR1 LGHDT and CDR2 YNNKEL come from the germline V gene (reference sequence). This CDR3 is 15 amino acids long. V was shortened by 0 bases and J by 3 bases, with 8 bases between the two germline ends.

J is TRBJ2-1 and V is TRBV11-2, with D possibly being TRBD2 (5 bases). The CDR3 contains 13 residues. Germline V gives CDR1 SGHAT, CDR2 FQNNGV. V was pared by 1 base and J by 6 bases, with 7 bases between. CDR3 DNA: TGTGCCAGCAGCTTAGGAGGGCCCAATGAGCAGTTCTTC. Amino acids: CASSLGGPNEQFF.